The 19 T cell receptor beta chains presented below share a single source sample, sequenced in a study of graft-versus-host responses after intestinal transplantation. These receptors lack a known antigen. Profiling relied on immunoSEQ multiplex PCR, and the TCRdb table lists in-frame clones only, not all of them. Of tens of thousands of clones in the sample, about 81% were seen once. This specimen was unstimulated CD4+ T cells sorted from spleen or lymph node cells, taken before transplant. Source of these receptors: a human donor who was the organ donor for an intestinal transplant.

The chain carries TRBV5-1 and TRBJ2-1, with D perhaps TRBD2 (5 bases). This CDR3 is 16 amino acids long. Looked up from germline, CDR1 is SGHRS and CDR2 is YFSETQ. Trimming shortened V by 3 bases and J by 1 base, and 14 bases separated the two germline ends. CDR3 nucleotides: TGCGCCAGCAGCTCCGGACTCATCCCTTCCTACAATGAGCAGTTCTTC. Its translation is CASSSGLIPSYNEQFF.

The rearrangement uses TRBV6-5 and TRBJ2-4; D remains ambiguous. The CDR3 is 15 amino acids. V lost 6 bases to trimming and J lost 0 bases, with 12 bases between them. Germline V lookup: CDR1 MNHEY, CDR2 SVGAGI. The CDR3: CASSRESLAKNIQYF. CDR3 coding DNA: TGTGCCAGCAGCCGCGAATCCCTAGCCAAAAACATTCAGTACTTC.

CDR3 protein: CASSLDAPVAQYF. In DNA, the CDR3 is TGTGCCAGCAGCTTAGACGCTCCGGTGGCCCAGTACTTC. The chain joins TRBV7-2 to TRBJ2-5; D is undetermined. The germline gives CDR1 SGHTA, CDR2 FQGNSA. The germline V and J ends were trimmed by 1 base and 9 bases, with 12 bases remaining between them. The CDR3 runs to 13 residues.

V and J are TRBV5-1 and TRBJ1-2; no clear D. V gave up 0 bases and J gave up 0 bases, with 6 bases separating them. Germline V lookup: CDR1 SGHRS, CDR2 YFSETQ. The CDR3 totals 14 residues. The CDR3 protein is CASSLGRTNYGYTF. The CDR3 DNA reads as TGCGCCAGCAGCTTGGGAAGGACTAACTATGGCTACACCTTC.

The chain carries TRBV2 and TRBJ2-7, with TRBD2 identical over 12 bases. J lost 11 bases, V lost 6 bases, and 5 bases had no gene match. CDR1 is SNHLY and CDR2 is FYNNEI in the germline V gene. CDR3 length: 12 amino acids. The CDR3 reads CASRRLAGVKYF. CDR3 nucleotide sequence: TGTGCCAGCAGAAGACTAGCGGGAGTGAAGTACTTC.

This clone has only a few counts. The CDR3 DNA follows: TGTGCCAGCAGTTCCCCGGGGAGCTACACCTTC. Protein sequence: CASSSPGSYTF. The rearrangement uses TRBV6-5 and TRBJ1-2, with unresolved D. This CDR3 is built from 11 residues. V gave up 4 bases and J gave up 9 bases, with 9 bases separating them. Per germline, CDR1 MNHEY and CDR2 SVGAGI.

The chain employs TRBV19 and TRBJ1-5; D gene ambiguous. The CDR3 spans 12 residues. Germline loops: CDR1 LNHDA, CDR2 SQIVND (reference sequence). V gave up 3 bases and J gave up 4 bases, with 4 bases separating them. The CDR3 region has the DNA TGTGCCAGTAGTATCAGGAATCAGCCCCAGCATTTT. It specifies CASSIRNQPQHF.

The CDR3: CASSLQVLAGGPENEQFF. As DNA, the CDR3 is TGCGCCAGCAGCTTGCAGGTCCTCGCGGGGGGGCCTGAGAATGAGCAGTTCTTC. The chain recombines TRBV5-1 with TRBJ2-1; 9 nucleotides agree with TRBD2. V dropped 1 base and J dropped 7; count of bases not matched to a gene: 15. This CDR3 spans 18 amino acids. The germline gives CDR1 SGHRS, CDR2 YFSETQ.

This clone appeared a single time. The rearrangement links TRBV29-1 to TRBJ2-1; the D is unclear. CDR3 size: 11 residues. The V gene's germline CDR1 is SQVTM and CDR2 ANQGSEA. V was pared by 2 bases and J by 6 bases, with 5 bases between. The CDR3 is CSVEYVNEQFF. The CDR3 DNA reads as TGCAGCGTTGAATACGTCAATGAGCAGTTCTTC.

The chain employs TRBV9 and TRBJ2-3; D is unclear. CDR1 and CDR2 (germline): SGDLS, YYNGEE. Trimming took 0 bases from V and 5 from J, leaving 4 bases between them. The CDR3 length is 12 residues. This CDR3 is CASSVVLDTQYF. Here the CDR3 DNA reads TGTGCCAGCAGCGTAGTGTTAGATACGCAGTATTTT.

This chain connects TRBV7-2 to TRBJ2-1; 9 bases line up with TRBD2. CDR3 length: 15 amino acids. Trimming removed 3 bases from V and 8 bases from J; junction bases left unmatched: 8. Germline loops: CDR1 SGHTA, CDR2 FQGNSA. Written as DNA, the CDR3 is TGTGCCAGCAGCTTGGCCGGGACTAGCACCTATGAGCAGTTCTTC. Residues: CASSLAGTSTYEQFF.

The chain carries TRBV5-1 and TRBJ2-3; the D is unclear. The CDR3 length is 14 residues. CDR1 and CDR2 from the germline V gene are SGHRS and YFSETQ. V was cut by 0 bases and J by 2 bases, with 7 bases left in between. The CDR3 DNA sequence: TGCGCCAGCAGCTTGGGCGATTCCACAGATACGCAGTATTTT. Protein sequence: CASSLGDSTDTQYF.

The J gene is TRBJ2-3, the V gene TRBV19; 13 bases are shared with TRBD2. The CDR3 totals 17 residues. The germline V gene has CDR1 LNHDA and CDR2 SQIVND (reference sequence). V lost 2 bases to trimming and J lost 4 bases; unmatched junction nucleotides: 6. This CDR3 is CASSITTSGGHPDTQYF. CDR3 DNA sequence: TGTGCCAGTAGTATAACGACTAGCGGGGGGCATCCAGATACGCAGTATTTT.

This sequence joins TRBV6-1 and TRBJ2-7; no reliable D call. V shed 2 bases and J shed 11 bases, with 16 bases lying between them. CDR3 length: 13 residues. Germline-derived CDR1 and CDR2 are MNHNS and SASEGT. The CDR3 loop is CASSESSRVLEYF. The CDR3 DNA sequence: TGTGCCAGCAGTGAATCCTCTAGGGTCCTGGAGTACTTC.

This clone showed up just a few times. The chain carries TRBV6-5 and TRBJ2-7, with TRBD1 matching over 8 bases. Germline CDR1 reads MNHEY; CDR2 reads SVGAGI. The V and J ends lost 6 bases and 2 bases, in that order; junction bases with no gene match: 3. The CDR3 runs 13 residues. The CDR3: CASRAQGAYEQYF. DNA for the CDR3: TGTGCCAGCAGGGCACAGGGGGCCTACGAGCAGTACTTC.

This clone has just a few counts. This chain joins TRBV5-4 and TRBJ2-7; weak D call: TRBD2 (7 bases). Trimming shortened V by 0 bases and J by 2 bases, and 12 bases separated the two germline ends. The germline CDR1 and CDR2 sequences are SGHNT and YYREEE (reference sequence). The CDR3 contains 15 residues. This chain's CDR3 is CASSLAAGAPYEQYF. The CDR3 nucleotides read TGTGCCAGCAGCTTGGCCGCGGGGGCCCCCTACGAGCAGTACTTC.

The rearrangement uses TRBV4-1 and TRBJ1-1; TRBD1 matches at 11 bases. The J segment lost 5 bases and the V segment lost 3 bases, leaving 5 bases of the junction unmatched. The CDR3 has 15 residues. Germline-derived CDR1 and CDR2 are MGHRA and YSYEKL. In DNA, the CDR3 is TGCGCCAGCAGCCACCGGACAGGGGGCGGGACTGAAGCTTTCTTT. Encoded protein: CASSHRTGGGTEAFF.

The chain couples TRBV7-9 to TRBJ2-5; the match to TRBD2 covers 12 bases. This CDR3 has 15 amino acids. J lost 2 bases, V lost 5 bases, and 3 bases had no gene match. Germline values: CDR1 SEHNR, CDR2 FQNEAQ (reference sequence). The CDR3 DNA sequence: TGTGCCAGCAGCAGAGGGACTAGCGGGCAAGAGACCCAGTACTTC. Translation: CASSRGTSGQETQYF.

The gene calls are TRBV30 and TRBJ1-4; no definite D call. V lost 2 bases to trimming and J lost 0 bases, with 10 bases between them. CDR3 length: 15 amino acids. Looked up from germline, CDR1 is GTSNPN and CDR2 is SVGIG (reference sequence). CDR3 protein: CAWSWGGATNEKLFF. The DNA for the CDR3 is TGTGCCTGGAGTTGGGGAGGCGCAACTAATGAAAAACTGTTTTTT.